The clone carrying this T cell receptor (beta chain) was observed many times. TCRdb ran MiXCR on the PCR reads and lists one entry per CDR3 protein. The sample includes under 600,000 distinct CDR3 sequences, about 21% seen only once; the top ten take 0.7% to 0.95%. The entry originates in a study of molecular identifiers for immune sequencing clone quantification. The germline V gene has CDR1 SGHVS and CDR2 FNYEAQ. Trimming took 5 bases from V and 6 from J; bases not matched to a gene: 5. The CDR3 covers 15 residues. The gene calls are TRBV7-6 and TRBJ2-2; TRBD2 aligns across 11 bases. The sequencing input was naive CD8+ T cells from blood, with Jurkat cell RNA spiked in. Subset denoted: FACS-sorted CD8+CD4-CCR7+CD45RA+ naive T cells. This clonotype was obtained from a human donor in good health. Some libraries in this study had Jurkat cell RNA spiked in. This CDR3 is CASSPGTSGAGELFF. CDR3 nucleotides: TGTGCCAGCAGCCCCGGGACTAGCGGAGCCGGGGAGCTGTTTTTT.